Described below is a single TCR beta chain sequence and its context. The target antigen is unknown. Germline loops: CDR1 KGHSH, CDR2 LQKENI. Trimming stripped 2 bases from V and 7 bases from J, with 3 bases between. The CDR3 contains 12 residues. The sample originates from a study of T cell responses to AZD1222 COVID-19 vaccine. The overall study: Second-dose intervals near 4 or 12 weeks were combined.

Study conclusions and caveats: Most donors were white British, females outnumbered males, and clonal diversity was possibly underestimated. Only 5 or 6 people who got AZD1222 tested seropositive at baseline.

Profiling relied on immunoSEQ multiplex PCR, and the TCRdb table lists in-frame clones only, not all of them. The data hold about 110,000 clones, with roughly nine tenths observed a single time. The sequencing here drew on peripheral blood, taken on day 0 of AZD1222 vaccination. This TCR came from an adult in good health. V and J are TRBV18 and TRBJ1-6; D remains ambiguous. CDR3 region: CASSPENSPLHF. The CDR3 DNA is TGTGCCAGCTCACCAGAGAATTCACCCCTCCACTTT.